Following are 8 T cell receptor beta chains from one sample sequenced in a study of glioma-infiltrating T cells after dendritic cell vaccination (dated by TCRdb to 2015 to 2016). Library construction relied on the immunoSEQ multiplex PCR assay. Held by TCRdb, this immuneACCESS table contains in-frame sequences only and omits some clones. Under half of the omission traces to an unresolved V gene where checked; the cause of the rest is unknown. Counted in this sample were fewer than 85,000 clones; 80% to 85% of them appeared once. The ten largest clones capture 7.9% of the sample. The sample here was blood, taken before dendritic cell vaccination. The source of these receptors is a human donor with glioblastoma.

This clone has a single count. J is TRBJ1-6 and V is TRBV5-4; D possibly corresponds to TRBD1 (5 bases). The V gene lost 2 bases and the J gene lost 7 bases, with 19 bases spanning the gap. Germline CDR1 and CDR2: SGHNT and YYREEE (reference sequence). The CDR3 sequence is 17 residues long. The CDR3 DNA sequence: TGTGCCAGCAGCTTCATTGGACACCAACGGGGGAATTCACCCCTCCACTTT. As protein: CASSFIGHQRGNSPLHF.

This chain connects TRBV19 to TRBJ2-7; D gene uncertain. V dropped 3 bases and J dropped 2 bases, with 11 bases sitting between them. This CDR3 region has 14 residues. Germline CDR1 and CDR2: LNHDA and SQIVND (reference sequence). CDR3 sequence (DNA): TGTGCCAGTAGTATGCAGGCGACGACCTACGAGCAGTACTTC. Translation: CASSMQATTYEQYF.

This clone appeared once. This sequence joins TRBV7-9 and TRBJ1-6; 10 nucleotides match TRBD1. In germline, CDR1 is SEHNR, CDR2 FQNEAQ (reference sequence). This CDR3 is built from 15 residues. V shed 5 bases, J shed 12 bases, and the junction held 10 bases outside the gene matches. As DNA, the CDR3 is TGTGCCAGCAGCCCGGGGGACAGGGGAGAATTACCCCTCCACTTT. Translated: CASSPGDRGELPLHF.

The CDR3 sequence: CASSLQGVASPLHF. The CDR3 region has the DNA TGTGCCAGCAGCCTACAGGGAGTAGCTTCACCCCTCCACTTT. The chain has TRBV7-2 and TRBJ1-6; the D gene is possibly TRBD1 (6 bases). This CDR3 comprises 14 residues. Trimming took 5 bases from V and 9 from J, leaving 14 bases between them. Germline loops: CDR1 SGHTA, CDR2 FQGNSA.

This chain connects TRBV5-4 to TRBJ1-2; D perhaps matches TRBD1 (6 bases). The V gene's germline CDR1 is SGHNT and CDR2 YYREEE (reference sequence). The V gene lost 0 bases and the J gene lost 8 bases, with 20 bases spanning the gap. The CDR3 runs to 16 residues. In DNA form, the CDR3 reads TGTGCCAGCAGCTTGGACAGGGACGCAAACTATGGCGGCTACACCTTC. It encodes CASSLDRDANYGGYTF.

Only one count was recorded for this clone. V usage is TRBV18 and J usage is TRBJ1-4, with TRBD1 matching over 9 bases. CDR3 length: 15 residues. With V trimmed by 3 bases and J by 4 bases, 3 bases remained unmatched. Germline lookup yields CDR1 KGHSH and CDR2 LQKENI. The CDR3 loop reads CASSPRQGGNEKLFF. The CDR3 coding sequence is TGTGCCAGCTCACCGCGACAGGGGGGTAATGAAAAACTGTTTTTT.

The CDR3 DNA is TGTGCCATCAGTGAGCCTTCGGGGGAGACAAACACCGGGGAGCTGTTTTTT. This gives the protein CAISEPSGETNTGELFF. The chain combines TRBV10-3 with TRBJ2-2, with a possible D match to TRBD2 (6 bases). The germline CDR1 and CDR2 sequences are ENHRY and SYGVKD. The germline V and J ends were trimmed by 2 bases and 2 bases, with 15 bases remaining between them. The length of the CDR3 is 17 residues.

The chain links TRBV6-5 to TRBJ1-5; the D is unclear. The CDR3 length is 14 residues. From germline, CDR1 is MNHEY and CDR2 SVGAGI. V was pared by 5 bases and J by 2 bases, with 10 bases between. The CDR3 region has the DNA TGTGCCAGCAGTCGACTCCCGGGCAATCAGCCCCAGCATTTT. Translated, it gives CASSRLPGNQPQHF.